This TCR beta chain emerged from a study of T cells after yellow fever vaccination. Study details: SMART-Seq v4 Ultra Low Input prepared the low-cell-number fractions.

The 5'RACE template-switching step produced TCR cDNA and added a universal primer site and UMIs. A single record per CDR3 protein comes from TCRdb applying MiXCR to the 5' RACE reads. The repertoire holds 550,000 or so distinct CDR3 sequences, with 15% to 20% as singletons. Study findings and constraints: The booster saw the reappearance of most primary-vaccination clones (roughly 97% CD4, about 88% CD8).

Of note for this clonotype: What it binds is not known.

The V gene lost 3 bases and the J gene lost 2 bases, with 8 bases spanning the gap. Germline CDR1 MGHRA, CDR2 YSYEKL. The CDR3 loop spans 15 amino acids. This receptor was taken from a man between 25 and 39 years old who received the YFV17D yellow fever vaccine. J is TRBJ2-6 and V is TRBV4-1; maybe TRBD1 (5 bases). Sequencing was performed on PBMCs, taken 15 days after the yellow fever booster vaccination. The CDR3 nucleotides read TGCGCCAGCAGCCACCTGACAGCTGGGGCCAACGTCCTGACTTTC. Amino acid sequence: CASSHLTAGANVLTF.